Reported below is one TCR beta chain. Its matching antigen is unknown. The entry originates in a study of CD8 T cells in ankylosing spondylitis. Study-level results: Researchers report that disease-linked clones proved CD8+ and relatively rare in peripheral blood. A motif in TCR beta, a set of several highly homologous variants, appeared characteristic of ankylosing spondylitis blood. Existing reports had already noted some motif variants in reactive arthritis synovial fluid and blood.

Per germline, CDR1 SNHLY and CDR2 FYNNEI. V shed 7 bases, J shed 0 bases, and the junction held 7 bases outside the gene matches. There are 16 residues in the CDR3. By quantitative 5'-RACE with molecular barcodes, the TCR beta libraries were made. TCRdb called the 5' RACE reads again in MiXCR, with one record for every CDR3 protein. The data show 250,000 to 300,000 distinct CDR3 sequences, 15% to 25% seen once. The chain employs TRBV2 and TRBJ2-1, with 9 bases lining up with TRBD2. The material sequenced was blood, either unsorted or a sorted T cell fraction (not recorded which). This clonotype was obtained from a male donor with ankylosing spondylitis or in good health (not recorded which). The CDR3 protein is CASTSGGSSSYNEQFF. CDR3 nucleotides: TGTGCCAGCACAAGCGGGGGGTCGAGCTCCTACAATGAGCAGTTCTTC.